This entry concerns a single T cell receptor (beta chain). Authors' analysis steps: Scientists estimated how many nucleated cells there were by amplifying reference gene primers. The assay was immunoSEQ multiplex PCR, and TCRdb's table has in-frame clones only and misses some. The V and J calls and the clone size are those of that table, but D and trimming were determined from the DNA. The repertoire holds about 300,000 clones, with about 91% as singletons. Germline loops: CDR1 GTSNPN, CDR2 SVGIG (reference sequence). This CDR3 has 13 amino acids. Trimming took 7 bases from V and 1 from J; bases not matched to a gene: 6. The data originate from a study of blood T cell repertoires in COVID-19. About the study: Whether acute or convalescent, the COVID-19 samples came from the United States, Italy and Spain.

Patients from Seattle were sampled longitudinally, starting during active infection. The sequencing input was peripheral blood. The chain is built from TRBV30 and TRBJ1-1; 7 bases are shared with TRBD1. The source is a woman aged 25 to 39 with COVID-19, enrolled during active disease. The CDR3 sequence: CASLTGWNTEAFF. CDR3 DNA: TGTGCCTCCTTGACAGGGTGGAACACTGAAGCTTTCTTT.